These T cell receptor beta chains were read from a single sample in a study of T-cell memory formation after mild COVID-19. A single record per CDR3 protein comes from TCRdb applying MiXCR to the 5' RACE reads. The sample records some 48,000 distinct CDR3 sequences, about 12% being singletons. Sequencing used PBMCs or a T cell subset sorted from them (not recorded which). These receptors came from a young man who had mild COVID-19 (a few samples of this study predate the infection). Cell type and time point are not known. Each CDR3 is given with its conserved first and last residue. A D gene is named only where the DNA matches it firmly. Some rows mark clone size as missing; the rest say once, few, many or name a class of expanded clone.

clone size	V gene	D gene	J gene	CDR3 protein	CDR3 DNA
few	TRBV21-1	-	TRBJ2-1	CASSTLQALNEQFF	TGTGCCAGCAGCACCCTCCAGGCGCTTAATGAGCAGTTCTTC
once	TRBV10-3	-	TRBJ2-2	CAISGNRKNTGELFF	TGTGCCATCAGTGGGAACAGAAAAAACACCGGGGAGCTGTTTTTT
few	TRBV5-6	-	TRBJ2-3	CASSFEARGGTDTQYF	TGTGCCAGCAGCTTCGAAGCGAGGGGTGGCACAGATACGCAGTATTTT
-	TRBV6-4	TRBD2	TRBJ2-2	CASSLADTGELFF	TGTGCCAGCTCACTAGCGGACACCGGGGAGCTGTTTTTT
-	TRBV5-1	-	TRBJ1-1	CASSPGGIGTGRTEAFF	TGCGCCAGCAGCCCGGGGGGGATCGGGACCGGGAGAACTGAAGCTTTCTTT
few	TRBV6-5	-	TRBJ1-2	CASISGGLSNTGGYTF	TGTGCCAGCATTTCTGGTGGCCTCTCCAACACTGGGGGCTACACCTTC
few	TRBV3-1	TRBD1	TRBJ2-6	CASSGDRGNSGANVLTF	TGTGCCAGCAGCGGGGACAGGGGAAACTCTGGGGCCAACGTCCTGACTTTC
-	TRBV5-1	-	TRBJ1-5	CASSAEGGTNQPQHF	TGCGCCAGCAGCGCCGAGGGAGGCACCAATCAGCCCCAGCATTTT
-	TRBV29-1	TRBD2	TRBJ2-1	CSVEDPLAGGASYNEQFF	TGCAGCGTTGAAGACCCCTTAGCGGGGGGGGCCTCCTACAATGAGCAGTTCTTC
few	TRBV9	-	TRBJ2-2	CASSVSANTGELFF	TGTGCCAGCAGCGTAAGCGCGAACACCGGGGAGCTGTTTTTT
-	TRBV5-1	TRBD1	TRBJ2-3	CASSKDRGDDTQYF	TGCGCCAGCAGCAAGGACAGGGGTGACGATACGCAGTATTTT
few	TRBV2	-	TRBJ2-7	CASSESAYEQYF	TGTGCCAGCAGTGAATCGGCCTACGAGCAGTACTTC
-	TRBV7-2	-	TRBJ1-5	CASSSRGYSNQPQHF	TGTGCCAGCAGCTCAAGGGGATATAGCAATCAGCCCCAGCATTTT
-	TRBV7-2	-	TRBJ1-1	CASSSYRGEAFF	TGTGCCAGCAGCAGTTACCGGGGAGAAGCTTTCTTT
once	TRBV7-7	TRBD2	TRBJ2-5	CASSPAGGAQETQYF	TGTGCCAGCAGCCCAGCGGGGGGTGCGCAAGAGACCCAGTACTTC
once	TRBV5-7	TRBD1	TRBJ2-5	CASYRGRIQYF	TGTGCCAGCTACAGGGGAAGGATCCAGTACTTC
-	TRBV5-1	-	TRBJ2-1	CASSLVGGGAPNEQFF	TGCGCCAGCAGCTTGGTTGGAGGGGGGGCGCCCAATGAGCAGTTCTTC
few	TRBV6-5	-	TRBJ1-1	CASSYSANTEAFF	TGTGCCAGCAGTTATTCAGCGAACACTGAAGCTTTCTTT
few	TRBV29-1	-	TRBJ1-3	CSVRAISGNTIYF	TGCAGCGTCAGGGCGATCTCTGGAAACACCATATATTTT
few	TRBV5-1	TRBD1	TRBJ2-5	CASSRDRGTQYF	TGCGCCAGCAGTAGGGACAGGGGGACCCAGTACTTC